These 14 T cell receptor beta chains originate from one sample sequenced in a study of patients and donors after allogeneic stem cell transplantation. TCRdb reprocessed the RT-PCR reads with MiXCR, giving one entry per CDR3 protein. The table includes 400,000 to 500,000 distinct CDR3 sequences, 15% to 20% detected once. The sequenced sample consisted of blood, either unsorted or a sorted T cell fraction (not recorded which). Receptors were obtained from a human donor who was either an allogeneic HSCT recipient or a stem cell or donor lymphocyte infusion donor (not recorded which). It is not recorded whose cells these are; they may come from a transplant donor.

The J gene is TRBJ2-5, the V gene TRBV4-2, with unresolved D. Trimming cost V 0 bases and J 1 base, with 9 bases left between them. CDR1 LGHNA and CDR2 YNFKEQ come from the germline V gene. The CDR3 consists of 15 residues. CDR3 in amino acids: CASSQEPALQETQYF. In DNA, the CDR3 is TGTGCCAGCAGCCAAGAGCCCGCACTCCAAGAGACCCAGTACTTC.

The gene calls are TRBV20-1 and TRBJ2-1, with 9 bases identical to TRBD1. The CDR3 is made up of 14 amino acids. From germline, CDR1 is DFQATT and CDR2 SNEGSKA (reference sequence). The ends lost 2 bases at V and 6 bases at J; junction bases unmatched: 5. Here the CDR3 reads CSARPGTGFNEQFF. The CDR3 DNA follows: TGCAGTGCTAGACCCGGGACAGGGTTCAATGAGCAGTTCTTC.

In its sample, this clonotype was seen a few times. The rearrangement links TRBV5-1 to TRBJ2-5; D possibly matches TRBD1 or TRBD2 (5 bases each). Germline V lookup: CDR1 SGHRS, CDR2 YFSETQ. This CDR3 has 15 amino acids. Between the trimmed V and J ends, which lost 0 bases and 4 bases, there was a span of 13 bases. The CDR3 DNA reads TGCGCCAGCAGCTTGGATCGGACACTAGGAGAGACCCAGTACTTC. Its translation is CASSLDRTLGETQYF.

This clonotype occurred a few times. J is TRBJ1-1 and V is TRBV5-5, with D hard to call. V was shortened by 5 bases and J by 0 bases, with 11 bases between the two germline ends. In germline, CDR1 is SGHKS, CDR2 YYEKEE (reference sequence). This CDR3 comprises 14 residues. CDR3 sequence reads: CASSNRTVNTEAFF. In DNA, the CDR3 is TGTGCCAGCAGTAACCGAACAGTGAACACTGAAGCTTTCTTT.

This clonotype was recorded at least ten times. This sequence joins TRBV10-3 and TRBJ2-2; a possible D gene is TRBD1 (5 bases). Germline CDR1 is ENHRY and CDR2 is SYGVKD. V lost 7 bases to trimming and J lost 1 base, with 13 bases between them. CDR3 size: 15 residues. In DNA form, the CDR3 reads TGTGCCATCAAGAGGCCAGGGAAGAACACCGGGGAGCTGTTTTTT. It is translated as CAIKRPGKNTGELFF.

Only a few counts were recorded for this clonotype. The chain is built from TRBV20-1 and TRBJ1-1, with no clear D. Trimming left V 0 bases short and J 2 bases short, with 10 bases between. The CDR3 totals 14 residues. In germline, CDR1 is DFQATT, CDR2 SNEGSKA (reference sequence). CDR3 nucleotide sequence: TGCAGTGCTAGAGATCCTCGCGGCAACACTGAAGCTTTCTTT. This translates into CSARDPRGNTEAFF.

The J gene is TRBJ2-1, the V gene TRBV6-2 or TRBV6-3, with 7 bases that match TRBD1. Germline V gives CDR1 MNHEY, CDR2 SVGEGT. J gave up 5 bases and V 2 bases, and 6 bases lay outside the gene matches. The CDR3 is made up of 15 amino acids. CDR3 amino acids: CASSYAQGVDNEQFF. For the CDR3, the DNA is TGTGCCAGCAGTTACGCTCAGGGGGTGGACAATGAGCAGTTCTTC.

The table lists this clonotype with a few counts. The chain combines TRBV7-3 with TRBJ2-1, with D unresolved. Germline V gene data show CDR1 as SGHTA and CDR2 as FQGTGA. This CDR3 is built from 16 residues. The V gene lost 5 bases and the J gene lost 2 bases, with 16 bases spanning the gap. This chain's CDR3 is CASSPVARSPYNEQFF. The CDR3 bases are TGTGCCAGCAGCCCAGTGGCCAGGTCGCCCTACAATGAGCAGTTCTTC.

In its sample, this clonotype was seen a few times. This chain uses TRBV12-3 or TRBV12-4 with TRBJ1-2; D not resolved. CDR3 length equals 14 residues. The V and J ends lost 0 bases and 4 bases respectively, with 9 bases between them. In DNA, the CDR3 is TGTGCCAGCAGTTTAGCGCTACCCTCCTATGGCTACACCTTC. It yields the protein CASSLALPSYGYTF.

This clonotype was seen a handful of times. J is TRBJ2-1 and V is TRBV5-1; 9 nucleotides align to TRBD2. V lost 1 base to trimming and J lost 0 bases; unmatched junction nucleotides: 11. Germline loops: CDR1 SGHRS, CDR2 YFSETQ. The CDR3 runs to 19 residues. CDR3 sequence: CASSLYLAGKTGSYNEQFF. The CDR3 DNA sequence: TGCGCCAGCAGCTTGTATCTAGCGGGAAAAACAGGCTCCTACAATGAGCAGTTCTTC.

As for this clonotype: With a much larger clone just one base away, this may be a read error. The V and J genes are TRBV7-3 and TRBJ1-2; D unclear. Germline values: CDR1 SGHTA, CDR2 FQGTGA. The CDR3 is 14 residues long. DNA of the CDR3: TGTGCCAGCAGCTTAACGCCGGACGGCTATAGCTACACCTTC. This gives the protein CASSLTPDGYSYTF. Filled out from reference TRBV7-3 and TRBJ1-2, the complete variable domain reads GAGVSQTPSNKVTEKGKYVELRCDPISGHTALYWYRQSLGQGPEFLIYFQGTGAADDSGLPNDRFFAVRPEGSVSTLKIQRTERGDSAVYLCASSLTPDGYSYTFGSGTRLTVV.

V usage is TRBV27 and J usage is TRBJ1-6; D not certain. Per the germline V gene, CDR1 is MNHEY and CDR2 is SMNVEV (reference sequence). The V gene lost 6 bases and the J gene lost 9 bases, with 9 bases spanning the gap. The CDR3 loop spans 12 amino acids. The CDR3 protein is CASSDWGSPLHF. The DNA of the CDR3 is TGTGCCAGCAGCGATTGGGGTTCACCCCTCCACTTT.

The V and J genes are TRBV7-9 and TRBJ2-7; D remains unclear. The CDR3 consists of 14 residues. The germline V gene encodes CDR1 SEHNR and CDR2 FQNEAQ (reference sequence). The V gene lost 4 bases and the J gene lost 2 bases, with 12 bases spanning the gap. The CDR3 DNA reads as TGTGCCAGCAGCTCCCGGCCTACCACCTACGAGCAGTACTTC. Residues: CASSSRPTTYEQYF.

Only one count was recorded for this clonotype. The CDR3 loop reads CASRRRESSGNTIYF. The CDR3, as DNA: TGTGCCAGCAGAAGAAGAGAGAGCTCTGGAAACACCATATATTTT. The chain carries TRBV6-1 and TRBJ1-3; D unclear. Per the germline V gene, CDR1 is MNHNS and CDR2 is SASEGT. Trimming stripped 6 bases from V and 0 bases from J, with 12 bases between. This CDR3 spans 15 amino acids.